This TCR beta chain is from a study of T cell responses to AZD1222 COVID-19 vaccine. Overall study results and limits: Donors were chiefly white British, with a greater number of females, and clonal diversity was perhaps underestimated. Among spike-specific TCRs, nearly half reportedly target unmutated variant regions.

The germline gives CDR1 LNHDA, CDR2 SQIVND (reference sequence). The V gene end was trimmed by 10 bases and the J gene end by 1 base; junction bases not matched to a gene: 6. This CDR3 region has 13 residues. Points on this clone: What it binds is not known.

TCRdb's copy holds only in-frame clones and misses some; the assay was immunoSEQ multiplex PCR. The sample contains roughly 270,000 clones, 85% to 95% of which appear only once. The TCR sequence derives from an adult who received the AZD1222 COVID-19 vaccine. The chain links TRBV19 to TRBJ1-1; 7 bases map to TRBD1. Material: peripheral blood, obtained 28 days after the second AZD1222 dose. CDR3 region: CATKDRENTEAFF. As DNA, the CDR3 is TGTGCCACTAAAGACAGGGAGAACACTGAAGCTTTCTTT. Based on the CDR3 plus reference TRBV19 and TRBJ1-1, the full variable domain is DGGITQSPKYLFRKEGQNVTLSCEQNLNHDAMYWYRQDPGQGLRLIYYSQIVNDFQKGDIAEGYSVSREKKESFPLTVTSAQKNPTAFYLCATKDRENTEAFFGQGTRLTVV.